This entry is about one T cell receptor beta chain. Antigen: not known. Looked up from germline, CDR1 is MNHEY and CDR2 is SMNVEV (reference sequence). Trimming at V came to 2 bases and at J to 3 bases, leaving 9 bases not matched to a gene. This CDR3 has 17 amino acids. The sample is drawn from a study of T cell repertoires in cytomegalovirus infection. The overall study: Public TCR beta signatures provided an indication of both CMV infection and a matching HLA type.

MiXCR was run by TCRdb on the reads, yielding one entry per CDR3 protein. The sample contains around 210,000 distinct CDR3 sequences, 6% to 8% of which appear only once. Broader study findings: Identification of carriers of CMV plus the relevant HLA was performed using cumulative public TCR beta family frequency. CMV-specific TCR beta clonotypes restricted by HLA-C were the ones dominating the ex vivo response.

The V gene is TRBV27, the J gene TRBJ2-2, with 7 bases aligning to TRBD1. Sequencing was done on a sample of PBMCs. This TCR derives from a human donor in good health (CMV status not recorded). Some clones in this sample may be carry-over from other donors' samples. CDR3 in amino acids: CASSLTPDRADTGELFF. The CDR3, as DNA: TGTGCCAGCAGTTTAACACCCGACAGGGCCGACACCGGGGAGCTGTTTTTT.